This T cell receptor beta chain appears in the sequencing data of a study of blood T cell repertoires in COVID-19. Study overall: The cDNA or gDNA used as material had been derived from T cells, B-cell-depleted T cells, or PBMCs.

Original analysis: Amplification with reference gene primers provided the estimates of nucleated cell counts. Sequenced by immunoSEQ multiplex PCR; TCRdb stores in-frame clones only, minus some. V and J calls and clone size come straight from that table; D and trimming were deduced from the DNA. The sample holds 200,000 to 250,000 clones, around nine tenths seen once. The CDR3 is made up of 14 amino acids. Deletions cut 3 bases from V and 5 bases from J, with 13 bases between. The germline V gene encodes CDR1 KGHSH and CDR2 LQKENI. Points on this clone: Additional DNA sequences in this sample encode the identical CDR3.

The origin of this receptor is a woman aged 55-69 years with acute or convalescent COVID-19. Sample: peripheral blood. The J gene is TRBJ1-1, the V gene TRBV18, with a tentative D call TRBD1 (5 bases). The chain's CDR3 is CASSPSGGGTEAFF. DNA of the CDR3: TGTGCCAGCTCACCGTCGGGCGGGGGTACTGAAGCTTTCTTT.